The clone carrying this T cell receptor (beta chain) was detected many times. The time point denotes: blood at routine non-recurrence follow-up after resection. Whole RNA was taken from tumor, nontumor lung or frozen PBMC; it was then sequenced unsorted. These data originate in a study of spatial heterogeneity in lung cancer. At the level of the study: Alpha-chain sequences were consistently detected in smaller numbers than beta-chain sequences.

TCRdb re-called the 5' RACE reads with MiXCR, one entry per CDR3 protein. The repertoire holds roughly 120,000 distinct CDR3 sequences, with about 12% as singletons. This sequence originates from a male donor with early-stage non-small cell lung cancer. The sequenced sample was PBMCs, obtained at follow-up.

The CDR3 region is CASSLWVSSSGGRNEQFF. In DNA, the CDR3 is TGTGCCAGCAGCTTATGGGTGTCTTCTAGCGGGGGCCGGAATGAGCAGTTCTTC. This chain links TRBV7-9 with TRBJ2-1; TRBD2 aligns across 10 bases. The CDR3 loop spans 18 amino acids. The trim removed 2 bases at V and 7 bases at J, leaving 14 bases unmatched. Per germline, CDR1 SEHNR and CDR2 FQNEAQ (reference sequence).